This T cell receptor (beta chain) is from a study of T cell repertoires in cytomegalovirus infection. MiXCR, run by TCRdb on the reads, gives a single entry per CDR3 protein. Here the sample spans about 330,000 distinct CDR3 sequences, more than 8% being singletons. The CDR3 consists of 16 residues. The germline V gene has CDR1 MDHEN and CDR2 SYDVKM. The V segment lost 5 bases and the J segment 8 bases; nucleotides outside the gene matches: 12. This clonotype was seen more than once but under ten times. Sample: PBMCs. The TCR originated in a human donor in good health (CMV status not recorded). Some clones in this sample may be carry-over from other donors' samples. V is TRBV28 and J is TRBJ2-1; TRBD2 matches at 10 bases. This CDR3 is CASSPSLGLASHEQFF. The DNA for the CDR3 is TGTGCCAGCAGTCCCTCCTTGGGACTAGCGAGCCATGAGCAGTTCTTC.